The 7 T cell receptor beta chains presented below share a single source sample, sequenced in a study of blood T cell repertoires in COVID-19. The protocol was immunoSEQ multiplex PCR, while the TCRdb copy is restricted to in-frame clones and leaves out a portion. The table includes 110,000 or so clones, roughly 80% detected once. Sequencing was carried out using peripheral blood. The receptor set was obtained from a woman in her 40s with acute or convalescent COVID-19.

The gene calls are TRBV19 and TRBJ1-5; perhaps TRBD1 as D (6 bases). CDR3 length equals 14 residues. V was shortened by 5 bases and J by 6 bases, with 14 bases between the two germline ends. Germline values: CDR1 LNHDA, CDR2 SQIVND (reference sequence). This CDR3 is CASSGRGASQPQHF. CDR3 bases: TGTGCCAGTAGTGGACGGGGGGCTTCTCAGCCCCAGCATTTT.

This clone was found a few times. J is TRBJ1-2 and V is TRBV6-1; 8 nucleotides line up with TRBD1. The CDR3 totals 15 residues. J was trimmed by 6 bases and V by 3 bases; bases with no gene match: 9. Germline assignment: CDR1 MNHNS and CDR2 SASEGT. In DNA, the CDR3 is TGTGCCAGCAGTGACCTATCCGCAGGGGGCAATGGCTACACCTTC. Its protein product is CASSDLSAGGNGYTF.

The DNA for the CDR3 is TGCGCCAGCAGCCAGGCTGGACAGTCCTACGAGCAGTACTTC. Its translation is CASSQAGQSYEQYF. This chain links TRBV5-1 with TRBJ2-7; TRBD1 might be the D (6 bases). The CDR3 runs to 14 residues. The germline V gene has CDR1 SGHRS and CDR2 YFSETQ. The V gene lost 4 bases and the J gene lost 1 base, with 12 bases spanning the gap.

The chain is built from TRBV5-4 and TRBJ2-2; the D gene is possibly TRBD2 (6 bases). Trimming took 0 bases from V and 4 from J, leaving 10 bases between them. Germline loops: CDR1 SGHNT, CDR2 YYREEE (reference sequence). The CDR3 length is 15 residues. The CDR3 loop reads CASSLGGAGTGELFF. DNA of the CDR3: TGTGCCAGCAGCTTGGGCGGGGCAGGCACCGGGGAGCTGTTTTTT.

This clone has more than one count but fewer than ten. This chain uses TRBV2 with TRBJ1-4; 7 bases are a match to TRBD1. Looked up from germline, CDR1 is SNHLY and CDR2 is FYNNEI. The length of the CDR3 is 13 residues. J lost 5 bases, V lost 6 bases, and 3 bases had no gene match. CDR3 nucleotide sequence: TGTGCCAGCAGGGGACAGTCGAATGAAAAACTGTTTTTT. Residues: CASRGQSNEKLFF.

The chain employs TRBV27 and TRBJ1-1; tentative D call: TRBD1 (6 bases). V lost 1 base, J lost 5 bases, and 14 bases lay in between. Germline CDR1 MNHEY, CDR2 SMNVEV (reference sequence). The CDR3 extends over 15 amino acids. CDR3 coding DNA: TGTGCCAGCAGTTTATACCAGGGGCGAGGAACTGAAGCTTTCTTT. Amino acids: CASSLYQGRGTEAFF.

Only one count was recorded for this clone. The genes are TRBV6-6 and TRBJ1-5; TRBD1 aligns across 8 bases. Germline V CDR1 and CDR2: MNHNY, SVGAGI (reference sequence). The CDR3 runs to 15 residues. With 6 bases clipped from V and 5 bases from J, the junction kept 9 bases outside the gene matches. The CDR3 sequence: CASRWTGTGDQPQHF. The CDR3 coding sequence is TGTGCCAGCAGGTGGACCGGGACAGGCGATCAGCCCCAGCATTTT.